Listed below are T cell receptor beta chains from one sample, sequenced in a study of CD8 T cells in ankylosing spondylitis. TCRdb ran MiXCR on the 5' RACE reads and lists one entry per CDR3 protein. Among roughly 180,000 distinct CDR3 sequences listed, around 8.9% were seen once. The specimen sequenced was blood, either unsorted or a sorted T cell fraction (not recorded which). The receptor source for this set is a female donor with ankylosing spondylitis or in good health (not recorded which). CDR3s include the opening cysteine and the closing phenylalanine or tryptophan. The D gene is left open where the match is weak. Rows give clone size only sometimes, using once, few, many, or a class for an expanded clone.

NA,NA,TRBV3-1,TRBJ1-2,CASSTDTFYGYTF,TGTGCCAGCAGCACGGACACCTTCTATGGCTACACCTTC
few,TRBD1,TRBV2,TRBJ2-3,CASSGGQGGTDTQYF,TGTGCCAGCAGTGGGGGACAGGGGGGCACAGATACGCAGTATTTT
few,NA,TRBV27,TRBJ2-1,CASNNVQDNEQFF,TGTGCCAGCAACAACGTCCAGGACAATGAGCAGTTCTTC
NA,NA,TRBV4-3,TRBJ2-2,CASSQDGVGPGELFF,TGCGCCAGCAGCCAAGACGGAGTGGGCCCCGGGGAGCTGTTTTTT
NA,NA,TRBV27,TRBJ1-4,CASSLSGIQGREKLFF,TGTGCCAGCAGTTTATCCGGGATCCAGGGACGTGAAAAACTGTTTTTT
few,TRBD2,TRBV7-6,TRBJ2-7,CASSFGTSIYEQYF,TGTGCCAGCAGCTTCGGGACTAGCATCTACGAGCAGTACTTC
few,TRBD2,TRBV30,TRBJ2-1,CACPLAGRFNEQFF,TGTGCCTGCCCCCTAGCGGGCAGATTCAATGAGCAGTTCTTC
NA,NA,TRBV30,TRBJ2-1,CAWGSSSSYNEQFF,TGTGCCTGGGGAAGCAGTAGCTCCTACAATGAGCAGTTCTTC
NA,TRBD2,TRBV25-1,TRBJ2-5,CASSEWGLADQETQYF,TGTGCCAGCAGTGAATGGGGACTAGCGGATCAAGAGACCCAGTACTTC
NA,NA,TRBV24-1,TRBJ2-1,CATSRGYEQFF,TGTGCCACCTCCAGGGGCTATGAGCAGTTCTTC
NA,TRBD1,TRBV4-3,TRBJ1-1,CASIQDRPGTATEAFF,TGCGCCAGCATCCAAGATCGCCCTGGGACAGCCACTGAAGCTTTCTTT
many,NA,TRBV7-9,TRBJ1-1,CASSPPGVTEAFF,TGTGCCAGCAGCCCCCCAGGGGTCACTGAAGCTTTCTTT
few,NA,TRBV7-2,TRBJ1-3,CASTSGRSSGNTIYF,TGTGCCAGCACGTCAGGGAGGAGCTCTGGAAACACCATATATTTT
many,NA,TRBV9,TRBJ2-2,CASSVVEYRELFF,TGTGCCAGCAGCGTAGTGGAGTATCGGGAGCTGTTTTTT
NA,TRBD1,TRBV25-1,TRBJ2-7,CASSEYHSLPGTGYYEQYF,TGTGCCAGCAGTGAATACCATTCTCTCCCCGGGACAGGGTACTACGAGCAGTACTTC
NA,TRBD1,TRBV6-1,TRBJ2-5,CASSGTGGETQYF,TGTGCCAGCAGCGGGACAGGTGGCGAGACCCAGTACTTC
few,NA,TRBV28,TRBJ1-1,CASSLGGGRPEAFF,TGTGCCAGCAGCCTGGGCGGGGGACGGCCTGAAGCTTTCTTT
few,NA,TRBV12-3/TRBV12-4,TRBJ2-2,CASSLATSPNTGELFF,TGTGCCAGCAGTTTAGCAACGTCTCCGAACACCGGGGAGCTGTTTTTT
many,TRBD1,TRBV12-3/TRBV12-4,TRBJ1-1,CASSPDRANTEAFF,TGTGCCAGCAGTCCCGACAGGGCTAACACTGAAGCTTTCTTT
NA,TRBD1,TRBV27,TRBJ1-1,CASSLSNRGTEAFF,TGTGCCAGCAGTTTATCTAACAGGGGCACTGAAGCTTTCTTT
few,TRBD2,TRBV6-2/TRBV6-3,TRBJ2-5,CASSIGLAGLQETQYF,TGTGCCAGCAGTATCGGACTAGCGGGGCTCCAAGAGACCCAGTACTTC
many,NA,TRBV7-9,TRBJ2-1,CASSLRNEQFF,TGTGCCAGCAGCTTAAGAAATGAGCAGTTCTTC